A single sample is the source of the 31 T cell receptor beta chains below, sequenced in a study of radiotherapy plus CTLA-4 blockade in lung cancer. Libraries were prepared by immunoSEQ multiplex PCR; TCRdb keeps only in-frame clonotypes and omits some of them. This sample has 40,000 to 45,000 clones, with approximately 67% found just once. The sample consisted of peripheral blood, taken from a patient treated with radiotherapy plus ipilimumab. The receptor source for this set is a human donor with non-small cell lung cancer who had a partial response to radiotherapy plus ipilimumab.

The rearrangement uses TRBV29-1 and TRBJ2-7, with D possibly being TRBD2 (6 bases). The ends were cut back, 7 bases at V and 6 bases at J, with 13 bases in the middle. The CDR3 extends over 11 amino acids. CDR1 is SQVTM, CDR2 ANQGSEA, per germline. The chain's CDR3 is CSARLGGEQYF. CDR3 nucleotides: TGCAGCGCGAGATTGGGAGGCGAGCAGTACTTC.

The chain links TRBV2 to TRBJ1-1; no firm D call. Germline assignment: CDR1 SNHLY and CDR2 FYNNEI. Trimming removed 3 bases at V and 5 bases at J, with 7 bases between. The CDR3 sequence is 12 residues long. The DNA for the CDR3 is TGTGCCAGCAGTGACGTATTGACTGAAGCTTTCTTT. As protein: CASSDVLTEAFF.

The chain joins TRBV4-2 to TRBJ2-7, with 9 bases that match TRBD2. J lost 7 bases, V lost 1 base, and 11 bases had no gene match. CDR1 LGHNA and CDR2 YNFKEQ come from the germline V gene. The length of the CDR3 is 16 residues. Here the CDR3 reads CASSQGPGLALGEQYF. In nucleotides, the CDR3 is TGTGCCAGCAGCCAAGGGCCGGGACTAGCTTTGGGAGAGCAGTACTTC.

The V gene is TRBV5-4, the J gene TRBJ2-1, with 11 bases that match TRBD1. Unmatched junction bases numbered 3, after V lost 4 bases and J lost 3 bases. Germline lookup yields CDR1 SGHNT and CDR2 YYREEE (reference sequence). The CDR3 is 15 amino acids. This CDR3 is CASSTGQGGYNEQFF. The CDR3 nucleotides read TGTGCCAGCAGCACGGGACAGGGGGGCTACAATGAGCAGTTCTTC.

This chain connects TRBV12-5 to TRBJ2-5; 8 nucleotides align to TRBD2. Trimming took 6 bases from V and 1 from J; bases not matched to a gene: 22. The CDR3 is made up of 20 amino acids. Germline CDR1 and CDR2: LGHNT and FRNRAP. The CDR3 protein is CASGAVGAGLEFRVQETQYF. The CDR3 DNA follows: TGTGCTAGTGGGGCCGTAGGGGCGGGACTAGAATTTCGGGTCCAAGAGACCCAGTACTTC.

The V call is TRBV19, the J call TRBJ1-5, with 7 bases matching TRBD1. V trimming: 5 bases; J trimming: 4 bases; junction bases outside the gene matches: 11. The CDR3 has 16 residues. The germline V gene has CDR1 LNHDA and CDR2 SQIVND (reference sequence). CDR3: CASSRRGDSENQPQHF. CDR3 sequence (DNA): TGTGCCAGTAGTCGCAGGGGGGACAGTGAAAATCAGCCCCAGCATTTT.

The V and J genes are TRBV19 and TRBJ2-3; 13 bases match TRBD2. The CDR3 totals 18 residues. Germline CDR1 is LNHDA and CDR2 is SQIVND (reference sequence). After removal of 3 bases from V and 5 bases from J, the junction contained 11 bases not matched to a gene. The CDR3 DNA reads TGTGCCAGTAGTATGGGGACTAGCGGGAACGACGGCCGAGATACGCAGTATTTT. Translated: CASSMGTSGNDGRDTQYF.

The chain employs TRBV7-2 and TRBJ1-2; 9 nucleotides agree with TRBD1. CDR3 length: 13 amino acids. V dropped 4 bases and J dropped 10; count of bases not matched to a gene: 7. CDR1 and CDR2 (germline): SGHTA, FQGNSA. CDR3 region: CASSWDRARAYTF. The CDR3 DNA is TGTGCCAGCAGCTGGGACAGGGCTCGCGCCTACACCTTC.

The V call is TRBV30, the J call TRBJ2-1; 12 bases align to TRBD1. Germline lookup yields CDR1 GTSNPN and CDR2 SVGIG (reference sequence). CDR3 size: 17 residues. V shed 3 bases, J shed 8 bases, and the junction held 14 bases outside the gene matches. CDR3 sequence reads: CAWSRILPGQGADEQFF. CDR3 bases: TGTGCCTGGAGCCGAATTCTTCCGGGACAGGGGGCCGATGAGCAGTTCTTC.

A few counts support this clone. This chain links TRBV19 with TRBJ2-7; possibly TRBD2 for D (6 bases). Per germline, CDR1 LNHDA and CDR2 SQIVND (reference sequence). The V gene lost 1 base and the J gene lost 3 bases, with 16 bases spanning the gap. The CDR3 extends over 16 amino acids. The CDR3 sequence: CASSIGGLFPYYEQYF. The CDR3, as DNA: TGTGCCAGTAGTATAGGGGGACTTTTCCCCTACTACGAGCAGTACTTC.

V is TRBV6-5 and J is TRBJ1-1, with a weak D call TRBD1 (5 bases). Between the trimmed V and J ends, which lost 5 bases and 3 bases, there was a span of 16 bases. The CDR3 runs 15 residues. The germline V gene encodes CDR1 MNHEY and CDR2 SVGAGI. CDR3 region: CASSRNRGGYTEAFF. DNA for the CDR3: TGTGCCAGCAGTAGGAATAGGGGAGGATACACTGAAGCTTTCTTT.

The J gene is TRBJ2-7, the V gene TRBV5-6; D is possibly TRBD1 (6 bases). The CDR3 is 12 amino acids. The V end lost 4 bases, the J end lost 5 bases, and 10 bases lay between the germline ends. Germline CDR1 SGHDT, CDR2 YYEEEE. CDR3 bases: TGTGCCAGCAGCCCCCAGGGGAACGAGCAGTACTTC. Residues: CASSPQGNEQYF. The full variable domain, in which reference TRBV5-6 and TRBJ2-7 provide the parts outside the CDR3, is DAGVTQSPTHLIKTRGQQVTLRCSPKSGHDTVSWYQQALGQGPQFIFQYYEEEERQRGNFPDRFSGHQFPNYSSELNVNALLLGDSALYLCASSPQGNEQYFGPGTRLTVT.

V is TRBV2 and J is TRBJ2-3, with 13 bases identical to TRBD2. CDR3 length: 17 residues. The germline CDR1 and CDR2 sequences are SNHLY and FYNNEI. Trimming removed 6 bases from V and 3 bases from J; junction bases left unmatched: 9. The CDR3 sequence: CASRGRLAGGGTDTQYF. As DNA, the CDR3 is TGTGCCAGCAGAGGGAGACTAGCGGGAGGTGGTACAGATACGCAGTATTTT.

The V gene is TRBV7-2, the J gene TRBJ2-1, with 8 bases aligning to TRBD2. Per germline, CDR1 SGHTA and CDR2 FQGNSA. Trimming removed 7 bases from V and 7 bases from J; junction bases left unmatched: 9. CDR3 size: 14 residues. The CDR3 coding sequence is TGTGCCAGCACCCCGGGGGGGGTGTGGAATGAGCAGTTCTTC. Its protein product is CASTPGGVWNEQFF.

In this sample, this clone turned up once. This chain links TRBV4-2 with TRBJ2-6; D is ambiguous. V was cut by 0 bases and J by 0 bases, with 9 bases left in between. Germline V gene sequence: CDR1 LGHNA, CDR2 YNFKEQ. This CDR3 comprises 17 residues. CDR3 region: CASSQDGGGSGANVLTF. The DNA of the CDR3 is TGTGCCAGCAGCCAAGACGGCGGCGGCTCTGGGGCCAACGTCCTGACTTTC.

The rearrangement joins TRBV29-1 to TRBJ1-1; D not resolved. The length of the CDR3 is 11 residues. Between the trimmed V and J ends, which lost 4 bases and 5 bases, there was a span of 8 bases. CDR1 and CDR2 from the germline V gene are SQVTM and ANQGSEA. CDR3: CSVAESTEAFF. The CDR3 DNA sequence: TGCAGCGTTGCGGAGTCGACTGAAGCTTTCTTT.

This clone turned up a few times. The chain is built from TRBV4-1 and TRBJ1-1, with D possibly TRBD1 on 5 matching bases. This CDR3 spans 14 amino acids. The ends were cut back, 0 bases at V and 6 bases at J, with 11 bases in the middle. Germline V gives CDR1 MGHRA, CDR2 YSYEKL. Here the CDR3 DNA reads TGCGCCAGCAGCCAAGAACGGAGGGACGCTGAAGCTTTCTTT. Translation gives CASSQERRDAEAFF.

This chain connects TRBV14 to TRBJ1-1; no definite D call. The germline gives CDR1 SGHDN, CDR2 FVKESK. The V gene lost 3 bases and the J gene lost 10 bases, with 21 bases spanning the gap. The CDR3 runs to 15 residues. CDR3 bases: TGTGCCAGCAGCCACGGTAGGGAGGGAGAAAAGGGAGCTTTCTTT. It translates to CASSHGREGEKGAFF. Complete variable domain (other parts from reference TRBV14 and TRBJ1-1): EAGVTQFPSHSVIEKGQTVTLRCDPISGHDNLYWYRRVMGKEIKFLLHFVKESKQDESGMPNNRFLAERTGGTYSTLKVQPAELEDSGVYFCASSHGREGEKGAFFGQGTRLTVV.

The J gene is TRBJ1-5, the V gene TRBV18; 7 bases are a match to TRBD1. There are 16 residues in the CDR3. The V segment lost 2 bases and the J segment 4 bases; nucleotides outside the gene matches: 8. CDR1 KGHSH and CDR2 LQKENI come from the germline V gene. This chain's CDR3 is CASSPIGGGENQPQHF. The DNA for the CDR3 is TGTGCCAGCTCACCAATAGGGGGCGGGGAAAATCAGCCCCAGCATTTT.

The rearrangement uses TRBV5-1 and TRBJ1-2; D perhaps matches TRBD1 (5 bases). Trimming shortened V by 0 bases and J by 5 bases, and 17 bases separated the two germline ends. CDR3 length: 16 amino acids. Germline assignment: CDR1 SGHRS and CDR2 YFSETQ. The CDR3 is CASSLVGQGSIYGYTF. The CDR3, as DNA: TGCGCCAGCAGCTTGGTCGGGCAGGGATCTATTTATGGCTACACCTTC.

This chain uses TRBV6-6 with TRBJ1-5; D not certain. Germline CDR1 reads MNHNY; CDR2 reads SVGAGI (reference sequence). With 5 bases removed from V and 2 bases from J, the gap between germline ends came to 10 bases. The CDR3 runs to 14 residues. DNA of the CDR3: TGTGCCAGCAGTACCTACGGGGGCAATCAGCCCCAGCATTTT. Translation: CASSTYGGNQPQHF.

This clone turned up a few times. The chain combines TRBV18 with TRBJ2-1; TRBD2 agrees at 8 bases. Unmatched junction bases numbered 5, after V lost 2 bases and J lost 5 bases. The germline CDR1 and CDR2 sequences are KGHSH and LQKENI. The CDR3 consists of 15 residues. The CDR3 DNA sequence: TGTGCCAGCTCACCATTTAGCGGGGAGCACAATGAGCAGTTCTTC. It specifies CASSPFSGEHNEQFF.

The rearrangement uses TRBV7-8 and TRBJ1-2; perhaps TRBD1 as D (6 bases). This CDR3 region has 12 residues. Germline V lookup: CDR1 SGHVS, CDR2 FQNEAQ. The ends were cut back, 5 bases at V and 6 bases at J, with 10 bases in the middle. CDR3: CASSQQGHGYTF. The CDR3 DNA sequence: TGTGCCAGCAGCCAACAGGGACATGGCTACACCTTC.

This sequence joins TRBV27 and TRBJ2-5; tentative D call: TRBD1 (5 bases). This CDR3 comprises 14 residues. Germline values: CDR1 MNHEY, CDR2 SMNVEV (reference sequence). Trimming took off 2 bases at V and 5 bases at J, with 12 bases between the two ends. Written as DNA, the CDR3 is TGTGCCAGCAGTTTAAATGGGGCTAGGGAGACCCAGTACTTC. Protein product: CASSLNGARETQYF.

The chain links TRBV4-2 to TRBJ2-3; 14 bases are a match to TRBD2. In germline, CDR1 is LGHNA, CDR2 YNFKEQ. The CDR3 has 19 residues. The junction had 8 bases not matched to a gene; V was cut back by 3 bases and J by 0 bases. DNA for the CDR3: TGTGCCAGCAGCCACCTGACTAGCGGGGGGGGAACTAGCACAGATACGCAGTATTTT. This codes for CASSHLTSGGGTSTDTQYF.

The chain recombines TRBV30 with TRBJ1-5, with D uncertain. This CDR3 region has 15 residues. Germline-derived CDR1 and CDR2 are GTSNPN and SVGIG (reference sequence). V was shortened by 1 base and J by 3 bases, with 13 bases between the two germline ends. Here the CDR3 DNA reads TGTGCCTGGAGTGGATTTGGGCAGTCCAATCAGCCCCAGCATTTT. This translates into CAWSGFGQSNQPQHF.

Points on this clone: Compared with germline, one end of the junction differs, possibly owing to a read error. This chain joins TRBV7-7 and TRBJ1-3, with D hard to call. This CDR3 is built from 16 residues. The germline V gene encodes CDR1 SSHAT and CDR2 FNYEAQ (reference sequence). This chain's CDR3 is CASSPLTEDSGNTIYF. The DNA for the CDR3 is TGTGCTAGCAGCCCACTCACGGAGGACTCTGGAAACACCATATATTTT.

This clone has just one count. The V call is TRBV9, the J call TRBJ2-3, with D tentatively TRBD2 (5 bases). The CDR3 runs to 12 residues. V dropped 7 bases and J dropped 0 bases, with 6 bases sitting between them. Germline V gene data show CDR1 as SGDLS and CDR2 as YYNGEE. The CDR3, as DNA: TGTGCCAGCGGGGAGAGCACAGATACGCAGTATTTT. It translates to CASGESTDTQYF.

V gene TRBV5-5 combines with J gene TRBJ1-5; D is undetermined. With 4 bases removed from V and 3 bases from J, the gap between germline ends came to 14 bases. Germline CDR1 SGHKS, CDR2 YYEKEE (reference sequence). The CDR3 contains 15 residues. The CDR3, as DNA: TGTGCCAGCAGCCCCCTAGGCAGCCCCAATCAGCCCCAGCATTTT. This gives the protein CASSPLGSPNQPQHF. The entire variable domain, with the rest obtained from reference TRBV5-5 and TRBJ1-5, is as follows: DAGVTQSPTHLIKTRGQQVTLRCSPISGHKSVSWYQQVLGQGPQFIFQYYEKEERGRGNFPDRFSARQFPNYSSELNVNALLLGDSALYLCASSPLGSPNQPQHFGDGTRLSIL.

This chain uses TRBV29-1 with TRBJ1-1; TRBD1 aligns across 8 bases. Germline V gene sequence: CDR1 SQVTM, CDR2 ANQGSEA. The V segment lost 6 bases and the J segment 4 bases; nucleotides outside the gene matches: 10. CDR3 length: 14 residues. The CDR3 is CSVLRRTGGTEAFF. CDR3 coding DNA: TGCAGCGTCCTAAGGCGTACAGGGGGCACTGAAGCTTTCTTT.

This sequence joins TRBV15 and TRBJ2-5; no clear D. V lost 1 base, J lost 4 bases, and 7 bases lay in between. Germline CDR1 reads LNHNV; CDR2 reads YYDKDF (reference sequence). The CDR3 consists of 13 residues. CDR3 nucleotides: TGTGCCACCAGCAGAGCGGTGTTAGAGACCCAGTACTTC. Translation gives CATSRAVLETQYF.